One sample yielded the 9 T cell receptor beta chains listed below, sequenced in a study of blood T cell repertoires in COVID-19 (TCRdb year 2020). Library generation was performed with the immunoSEQ multiplex PCR assay. TCRdb limited this immuneACCESS table to in-frame rearrangements with V and J called. A share of clones is missing; checked studies link under half to unresolved V genes, and the rest is unexplained. In this sample the table shows about 250,000 clones, 65% to 90% of which occur a single time. The ten largest clones capture around 1.8% of the sample. Sequences were obtained from PBMCs or T cells enriched from blood (not recorded which). The origin of the receptors is a man aged 40-50 years who had recovered from COVID-19.

The chain is built from TRBV5-1 and TRBJ2-5; 7 positions match TRBD1. Germline assignment: CDR1 SGHRS and CDR2 YFSETQ. Trimming cost V 3 bases and J 2 bases; bases outside gene matches: 4. The CDR3 consists of 14 residues. As DNA, the CDR3 is TGCGCCAGCAGCTGGGACAGCACACAAGAGACCCAGTACTTC. Its translation is CASSWDSTQETQYF. The complete variable domain, with remaining parts taken from reference TRBV5-1 and TRBJ2-5, reads KAGVTQTPRYLIKTRGQQVTLSCSPISGHRSVSWYQQTPGQGLQFLFEYFSETQRNKGNFPGRFSGRQFSNSRSEMNVSTLELGDSALYLCASSWDSTQETQYFGPGTRLLVL.

The chain uses TRBV7-9 and TRBJ1-2; 7 bases align to TRBD1. The CDR3 has 13 amino acids. J lost 8 bases, V lost 5 bases, and 8 bases had no gene match. Germline assignment: CDR1 SEHNR and CDR2 FQNEAQ (reference sequence). The DNA for the CDR3 is TGTGCCAGCAGCCTAACAGGGGCGTGGGGCTACACCTTC. Protein product: CASSLTGAWGYTF.

This clone has just a few counts. The gene calls are TRBV2 and TRBJ1-5; TRBD1 is a possible D gene (6 bases). Germline V gives CDR1 SNHLY, CDR2 FYNNEI. Trimming pared 8 bases from V and 0 bases from J, leaving 11 bases between. The CDR3 length is 14 residues. The CDR3 loop reads CASREGDSNQPQHF. For the CDR3, the DNA is TGTGCCAGCCGGGAGGGGGATAGCAATCAGCCCCAGCATTTT.

This clone has a single count. The chain has TRBV5-4 and TRBJ1-2; 8 positions agree with TRBD1. This CDR3 contains 14 residues. The ends lost 6 bases at V and 8 bases at J; junction bases unmatched: 12. Looked up from germline, CDR1 is SGHNT and CDR2 is YYREEE (reference sequence). The CDR3 sequence is CASNLMQGAGGYTF. Written as DNA, the CDR3 is TGTGCCAGCAACCTTATGCAGGGGGCTGGAGGCTACACCTTC.

This clone was detected only a few times. V is TRBV5-5 and J is TRBJ1-1; no definite D call. The length of the CDR3 is 13 residues. CDR1 is SGHKS and CDR2 is YYEKEE in the germline V gene (reference sequence). V was cut by 4 bases and J by 1 base, with 8 bases left in between. The DNA for the CDR3 is TGTGCCAGCAGCCCGCCGGGGAACACTGAAGCTTTCTTT. This encodes CASSPPGNTEAFF.

This chain joins TRBV18 and TRBJ1-2; 11 bases are a match to TRBD1. The trim removed 3 bases at V and 4 bases at J, leaving 7 bases unmatched. The germline CDR1 and CDR2 sequences are KGHSH and LQKENI. This CDR3 region has 16 residues. CDR3 coding DNA: TGTGCCAGCTCACCTATCCGGGACAGGGGGATCTATGGCTACACCTTC. Amino acid sequence: CASSPIRDRGIYGYTF.

This rearrangement joins TRBV28 to TRBJ1-2; D remains ambiguous. The CDR3 has 15 residues. Germline CDR1 MDHEN, CDR2 SYDVKM. The V and J ends lost 2 bases and 0 bases respectively, with 10 bases between them. Written as DNA, the CDR3 is TGTGCCAGCAGTTTACCCGACGGAGCTAACTATGGCTACACCTTC. This encodes CASSLPDGANYGYTF.

V and J are TRBV9 and TRBJ2-5, with 9 bases aligning to TRBD1. The CDR3 spans 13 residues. J lost 5 bases, V lost 4 bases, and 3 bases had no gene match. In germline, CDR1 is SGDLS, CDR2 YYNGEE. The CDR3 DNA sequence: TGTGCCAGCAGCTGGACAGGGGAGGAGACCCAGTACTTC. Its translation is CASSWTGEETQYF.

The CDR3 here is CASSYAGSGNYEQYF. CDR3 bases: TGTGCCAGCAGCTACGCCGGCAGCGGTAATTACGAGCAGTACTTC. V and J are TRBV7-2 and TRBJ2-7; D is possibly TRBD2 (5 bases). The V and J ends lost 4 bases and 4 bases respectively, with 17 bases between them. This CDR3 has 15 residues. Germline-derived CDR1 and CDR2 are SGHTA and FQGNSA.